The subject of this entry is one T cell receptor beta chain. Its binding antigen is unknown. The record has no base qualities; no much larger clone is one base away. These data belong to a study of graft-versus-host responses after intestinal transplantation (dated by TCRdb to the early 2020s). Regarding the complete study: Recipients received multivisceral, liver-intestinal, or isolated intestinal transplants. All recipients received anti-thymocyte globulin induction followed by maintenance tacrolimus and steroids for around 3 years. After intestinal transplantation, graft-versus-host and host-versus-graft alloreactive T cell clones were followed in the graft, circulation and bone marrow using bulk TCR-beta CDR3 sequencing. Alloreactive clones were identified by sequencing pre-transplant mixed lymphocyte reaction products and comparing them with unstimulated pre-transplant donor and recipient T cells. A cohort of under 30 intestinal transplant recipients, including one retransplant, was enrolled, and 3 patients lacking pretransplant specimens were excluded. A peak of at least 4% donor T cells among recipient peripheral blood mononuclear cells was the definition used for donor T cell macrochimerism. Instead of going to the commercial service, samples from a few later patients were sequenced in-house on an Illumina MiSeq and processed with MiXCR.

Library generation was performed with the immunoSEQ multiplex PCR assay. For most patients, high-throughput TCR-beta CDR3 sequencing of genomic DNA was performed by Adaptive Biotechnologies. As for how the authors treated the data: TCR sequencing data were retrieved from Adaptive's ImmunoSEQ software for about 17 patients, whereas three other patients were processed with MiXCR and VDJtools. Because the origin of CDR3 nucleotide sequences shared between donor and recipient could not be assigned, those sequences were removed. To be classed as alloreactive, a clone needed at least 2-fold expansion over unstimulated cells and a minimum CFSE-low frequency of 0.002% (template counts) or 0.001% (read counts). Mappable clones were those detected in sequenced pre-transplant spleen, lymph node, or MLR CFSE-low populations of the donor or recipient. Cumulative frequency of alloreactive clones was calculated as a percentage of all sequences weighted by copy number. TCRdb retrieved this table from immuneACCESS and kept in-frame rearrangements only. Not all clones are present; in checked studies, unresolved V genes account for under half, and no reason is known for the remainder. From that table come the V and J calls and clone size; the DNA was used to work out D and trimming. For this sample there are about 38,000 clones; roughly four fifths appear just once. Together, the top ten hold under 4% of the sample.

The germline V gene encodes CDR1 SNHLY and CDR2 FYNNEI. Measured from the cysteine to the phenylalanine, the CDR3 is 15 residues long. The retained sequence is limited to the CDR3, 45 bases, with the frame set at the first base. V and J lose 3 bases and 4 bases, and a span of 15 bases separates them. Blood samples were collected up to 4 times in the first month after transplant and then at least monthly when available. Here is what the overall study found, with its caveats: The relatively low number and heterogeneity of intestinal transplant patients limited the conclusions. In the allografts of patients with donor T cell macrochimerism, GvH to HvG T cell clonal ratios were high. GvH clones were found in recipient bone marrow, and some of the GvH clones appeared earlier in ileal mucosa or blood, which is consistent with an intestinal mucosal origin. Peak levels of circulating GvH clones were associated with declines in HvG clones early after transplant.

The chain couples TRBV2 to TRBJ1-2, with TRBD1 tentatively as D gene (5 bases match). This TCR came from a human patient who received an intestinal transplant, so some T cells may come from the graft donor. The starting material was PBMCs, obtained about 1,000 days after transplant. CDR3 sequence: CASSELVAGLYGYTF. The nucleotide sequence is TGTGCCAGCAGTGAGTTAGTGGCAGGGCTCTATGGCTACACCTTC.